This TCR beta chain is from a study of vaccination and CD4 T cells after COVID-19. Study background: Timing of post-vaccine sample collection was a median about 70 days after dose two, with a range of 14 to 241. Control cultures were supplied with a CEFX pool, an HIV-1 Nef pool, or no peptide at all. Overall study results and limits: Convalescent patients had a median around 89% of reactive clones appearing only post-vaccination.

With respect to this clonotype: The antigen remains undetermined.

Noted treatment: approximately 9-day PBMC culture with coronavirus spike peptide pools or control peptides (ViraFEST assay). Once peptide pools had expanded antigen-specific T cells, ViraFEST sequenced TCRs. This CDR3 region has 16 residues. V shed 5 bases, J shed 3 bases, and the junction held 13 bases outside the gene matches. CDR1 and CDR2 from the germline V gene are SGHNT and YYREEE (reference sequence). CD4+ T cells that had been cultured provided DNA sequenced with the Oncomine TCR Beta short-read assay. TCRdb re-derived calls from the PCR reads in MiXCR, one entry per CDR3 protein. The sample contains fewer than 25,000 distinct CDR3 sequences, about 44% of which appear only once.

This chain joins TRBV5-4 and TRBJ2-5, with TRBD1 matching 7 bases. This sequence originates from a human donor who had recovered from COVID-19. The source material was CD4+ T cells from blood, cultured in vitro, sampled before SARS-CoV-2 vaccination. CDR3 DNA: TGTGCCAGCAGTCGGACCGGGACAGCAGGCGAAGAGACCCAGTACTTC. This sequence encodes CASSRTGTAGEETQYF.